Below, 10 T cell receptor beta chains from the same sample are listed, as sequenced in a study of T cell responses to AZD1222 COVID-19 vaccine (dated by TCRdb to the early 2020s). Library construction relied on the immunoSEQ multiplex PCR assay. The table comes from immuneACCESS by way of TCRdb, which keeps in-frame sequences with V and J called. Part of the clones is missing from these tables; in studies checked, under half for an unresolved V gene and the rest for unknown reasons. Here the sample has 150,000 to 200,000 clones; about 87% occur a single time. Of the sample, under 7.5% falls within the top ten clones. The label giving this sample's time point can be read as: baseline before first vaccination. The sample consisted of peripheral blood, taken on day 0 of AZD1222 vaccination. These receptors all stem from an adult in good health.

V usage is TRBV19 and J usage is TRBJ1-5; TRBD1 might be the D (5 bases). The CDR3 is 15 amino acids. Germline-derived CDR1 and CDR2 are LNHDA and SQIVND (reference sequence). With 3 bases removed from V and 6 bases from J, the gap between germline ends came to 15 bases. CDR3: CASSMAGLPPQPQHF. CDR3 nucleotides: TGTGCCAGTAGTATGGCAGGGTTGCCCCCTCAGCCCCAGCATTTT.

This clone was observed a handful of times. This sequence joins TRBV6-5 and TRBJ2-7, with 7 bases aligning to TRBD2. This CDR3 is 15 amino acids long. Germline CDR1 reads MNHEY; CDR2 reads SVGAGI. J was trimmed by 1 base and V by 7 bases; bases with no gene match: 10. CDR3 nucleotide sequence: TGTGCCAGCACCACTGGGTCGGGGGGTTCCTACGAGCAGTACTTC. It is translated as CASTTGSGGSYEQYF.

V and J are TRBV6-6 and TRBJ1-1, with D tentatively TRBD1 (5 bases). CDR1 is MNHNY and CDR2 is SVGAGI in the germline V gene (reference sequence). The CDR3 contains 16 residues. Trimming took 7 bases from V and 3 from J, leaving 21 bases between them. The CDR3 DNA is TGTGCCAGCATTAGTTTTCAGCCAGGCAGGGACACTGAAGCTTTCTTT. Residues: CASISFQPGRDTEAFF.

The chain joins TRBV19 to TRBJ2-3, with 7 bases matching TRBD2. The CDR3 loop spans 15 amino acids. CDR1 and CDR2 (germline): LNHDA, SQIVND (reference sequence). The J segment lost 2 bases and the V segment lost 5 bases, leaving 7 bases of the junction unmatched. The CDR3 loop reads CASSVGGWDTDTQYF. In nucleotides, the CDR3 is TGTGCCAGTAGTGTCGGGGGGTGGGACACAGATACGCAGTATTTT.

This CDR3 is CASSYRSSMETQYF. DNA for the CDR3: TGCGCCAGCAGCTACCGTTCTAGCATGGAGACCCAGTACTTC. The chain uses TRBV5-1 and TRBJ2-5; the D gene is possibly TRBD2 (5 bases). This CDR3 region has 14 residues. V lost 3 bases and J 5 bases, leaving 14 bases between the germline ends. Germline V gene sequence: CDR1 SGHRS, CDR2 YFSETQ. Looking up the rest from reference TRBV5-1 and TRBJ2-5 gives the full variable domain: KAGVTQTPRYLIKTRGQQVTLSCSPISGHRSVSWYQQTPGQGLQFLFEYFSETQRNKGNFPGRFSGRQFSNSRSEMNVSTLELGDSALYLCASSYRSSMETQYFGPGTRLLVL.

This chain connects TRBV5-6 to TRBJ2-2; no definite D call. The CDR3 spans 14 residues. The V end lost 0 bases, the J end lost 3 bases, and 6 bases lay between the germline ends. Germline CDR1 SGHDT, CDR2 YYEEEE. Written as DNA, the CDR3 is TGTGCCAGCAGCTTGGCGGGTTACACCGGGGAGCTGTTTTTT. Translating it yields CASSLAGYTGELFF.

This clone has more than one count but fewer than ten. Other DNA sequences in the same sample also yield this CDR3. The chain recombines TRBV5-1 with TRBJ1-5; 8 nucleotides line up with TRBD1. Looked up from germline, CDR1 is SGHRS and CDR2 is YFSETQ. V dropped 3 bases and J dropped 3; count of bases not matched to a gene: 5. The CDR3 loop spans 15 amino acids. This CDR3 reads CASSSTGEPNQPQHF. The CDR3 DNA follows: TGCGCCAGCAGCTCGACAGGGGAGCCCAATCAGCCCCAGCATTTT.

CDR3 bases: TGTGCCAGCAGCCCTACGGGACAAAACTATGGCTACACCTTC. Translated: CASSPTGQNYGYTF. V usage is TRBV7-2 and J usage is TRBJ1-2, with D maybe TRBD1 (6 bases). The CDR3 sequence is 14 residues long. With 5 bases removed from V and 2 bases from J, the gap between germline ends came to 12 bases. CDR1 and CDR2 from the germline V gene are SGHTA and FQGNSA.

The genes are TRBV6-6 and TRBJ2-7, with D possibly being TRBD1 (6 bases). V gave up 4 bases and J gave up 8 bases, with 9 bases separating them. Germline lookup yields CDR1 MNHNY and CDR2 SVGAGI (reference sequence). This CDR3 comprises 11 residues. CDR3 DNA sequence: TGTGCCAGCAGTTTTGGGGACAAGCAGTACTTC. This translates into CASSFGDKQYF.

The CDR3 loop reads CASRASGSVPYEQYF. In DNA, the CDR3 is TGCGCCAGCAGGGCTAGCGGGAGTGTGCCCTACGAGCAGTACTTC. The chain is built from TRBV5-1 and TRBJ2-7; the match to TRBD2 covers 10 bases. With V trimmed by 5 bases and J by 2 bases, 7 bases remained unmatched. The CDR3 covers 15 residues. CDR1 SGHRS and CDR2 YFSETQ come from the germline V gene.